The 13 T cell receptor beta chains given below trace back to one sample, sequenced in a study of neurological immune-mediated disorders. TCRdb re-called the 5' RACE reads through MiXCR, storing one row per CDR3 protein. The data contain tens of thousands of distinct CDR3 sequences, under 9.5% of them singletons. The sample taken for sequencing was PBMCs. The source of these receptors is a woman aged 40 to 49 in good health.

The chain uses TRBV7-2 and TRBJ2-2; D is possibly TRBD2 (6 bases). Trimming cost V 5 bases and J 4 bases, with 11 bases left between them. The CDR3 totals 14 residues. Germline V gene lookup returns CDR1 SGHTA and CDR2 FQGNSA. This CDR3 is CASSLGLPTGELFF. In DNA form, the CDR3 reads TGTGCCAGCAGCCTGGGACTTCCCACCGGGGAGCTGTTTTTT.

This clonotype was counted at least ten times. V and J are TRBV29-1 and TRBJ1-3; tentatively, D is TRBD1 (6 bases). Germline CDR1 is SQVTM and CDR2 is ANQGSEA. This CDR3 is 14 amino acids long. Deletions cut 6 bases from V and 1 base from J, with 13 bases between. CDR3 sequence (DNA): TGCAGCGTCACCTTACAGGGATCTGGAAACACCATATATTTT. It is translated as CSVTLQGSGNTIYF.

This clonotype was counted many times. This chain joins TRBV4-2 and TRBJ1-6; D remains unclear. CDR1 is LGHNA and CDR2 is YNFKEQ in the germline V gene. There are 16 residues in the CDR3. V was clipped by 0 bases and J by 10 bases, with 16 bases between them. CDR3 loop: CASSQDLSGVGSPLHF. CDR3 in DNA: TGTGCCAGCAGCCAAGATTTGTCTGGGGTGGGCTCACCCCTCCACTTT.

In this sample, this clonotype turned up many times. The J gene is TRBJ2-6, the V gene TRBV29-1, with D uncertain. This CDR3 has 15 amino acids. In germline, CDR1 is SQVTM, CDR2 ANQGSEA. Deletions cut 4 bases from V and 1 base from J, with 11 bases between. CDR3 coding DNA: TGCAGCGTTGTGGCAGGCCTGTCTGGGGCCAACGTCCTGACTTTC. Protein sequence: CSVVAGLSGANVLTF.

The sample holds many counts of this clonotype. The chain links TRBV6-4 to TRBJ2-3; perhaps TRBD1 as D (6 bases). The CDR3 loop spans 14 amino acids. V dropped 5 bases and J dropped 3 bases, with 12 bases sitting between them. Germline loops: CDR1 MRHNA, CDR2 SNTAGT. The CDR3 DNA follows: TGTGCCAGCAGTCAGGGGCGTAGTACAGATACGCAGTATTTT. Translation: CASSQGRSTDTQYF.

This clonotype came up many times. V and J are TRBV12-3 or TRBV12-4 and TRBJ1-2; possibly TRBD1 for D (5 bases). V was cut by 3 bases and J by 8 bases, with 16 bases left in between. The CDR3 is made up of 14 amino acids. The CDR3 region has the DNA TGTGCCAGCAGTTTGGGGCAGGGCGTAGGAGGCTACACCTTC. The encoded protein is CASSLGQGVGGYTF.

This clonotype was seen at least ten times. CDR3 loop: CASSPGTTNEQFF. CDR3 sequence (DNA): TGTGCCAGCAGCCCAGGGACTACCAATGAGCAGTTCTTC. This chain links TRBV5-6 with TRBJ2-1, with 7 positions matching TRBD2. There are 13 residues in the CDR3. With V trimmed by 4 bases and J by 6 bases, 4 bases remained unmatched. Germline V gene lookup returns CDR1 SGHDT and CDR2 YYEEEE. The whole variable domain, remainder taken from reference TRBV5-6 and TRBJ2-1, is DAGVTQSPTHLIKTRGQQVTLRCSPKSGHDTVSWYQQALGQGPQFIFQYYEEEERQRGNFPDRFSGHQFPNYSSELNVNALLLGDSALYLCASSPGTTNEQFFGPGTRLTVL.

This clonotype appeared many times. The V and J genes are TRBV27 and TRBJ2-3; 8 bases match TRBD2. CDR1 and CDR2 from the germline V gene are MNHEY and SMNVEV (reference sequence). V lost 6 bases and J lost 7; bases outside the gene matches: 6. The CDR3 has 13 residues. CDR3 in amino acids: CASSGGGRNTQYF. CDR3 bases: TGTGCCAGCAGCGGGGGGGGGCGGAATACGCAGTATTTT.

Many counts were recorded for this clonotype. The chain uses TRBV5-1 and TRBJ2-2, with D maybe TRBD1 (5 bases). The V end lost 0 bases, the J end lost 4 bases, and 13 bases lay between the germline ends. There are 16 residues in the CDR3. CDR1 SGHRS and CDR2 YFSETQ come from the germline V gene. Here the CDR3 reads CASSLGPRVGTGELFF. The CDR3 nucleotides are TGCGCCAGCAGCTTGGGACCCAGGGTCGGCACCGGGGAGCTGTTTTTT.

This clonotype has a count of ten or more. V is TRBV5-1 and J is TRBJ2-7, with D perhaps assigned TRBD1 or TRBD2 (5 bases each). This CDR3 comprises 14 residues. CDR1 is SGHRS and CDR2 is YFSETQ in the germline V gene. Trimming pared 0 bases from V and 4 bases from J, leaving 11 bases between. Here the CDR3 DNA reads TGCGCCAGCAGCTTGGAGGGACCGTCATACGAGCAGTACTTC. Amino acids: CASSLEGPSYEQYF. The full variable domain, with the rest looked up from reference TRBV5-1 and TRBJ2-7, is KAGVTQTPRYLIKTRGQQVTLSCSPISGHRSVSWYQQTPGQGLQFLFEYFSETQRNKGNFPGRFSGRQFSNSRSEMNVSTLELGDSALYLCASSLEGPSYEQYFGPGTRLTVT.

The rearrangement links TRBV9 to TRBJ2-3; TRBD2 aligns across 10 bases. This CDR3 has 15 amino acids. Germline V gene sequence: CDR1 SGDLS, CDR2 YYNGEE. The CDR3 region is CVNSVGSGGAITQYF. The CDR3 nucleotides read TGTGTCAACAGCGTAGGAAGCGGGGGGGCCATTACGCAGTATTTT.

This clonotype was seen many times. The chain links TRBV5-1 to TRBJ2-3; 8 nucleotides agree with TRBD2. Germline V lookup: CDR1 SGHRS, CDR2 YFSETQ. With 4 bases clipped from V and 2 bases from J, the junction kept 6 bases outside the gene matches. This CDR3 is 15 amino acids long. CDR3 in amino acids: CASSTRLAPTDTQYF. CDR3 nucleotide sequence: TGCGCCAGCAGCACCCGACTAGCGCCCACAGATACGCAGTATTTT.

This clonotype was seen many times. The chain joins TRBV7-2 to TRBJ2-4; D is uncertain. This CDR3 is 14 amino acids long. The germline V and J ends were trimmed by 4 bases and 3 bases, with 10 bases remaining between them. In germline, CDR1 is SGHTA, CDR2 FQGNSA. The CDR3 sequence is CASSSTTGKNIQYF. The CDR3 DNA reads TGTGCCAGCAGCTCAACCACGGGCAAAAACATTCAGTACTTC.